This passage covers 16 T cell receptor beta chains from one sample sequenced in a study of breast tumors, draining lymph nodes, adjacent tissues. From the multiplex PCR reads, TCRdb called clonotypes with MiXCR, one entry per CDR3 protein. The sample consists of 270,000 or so distinct CDR3 sequences, about 33% of them appearing once. The lymph nodes were axillary draining lymph nodes from breast cancer patients. Sequencing was carried out using axillary lymph node tissue. These receptors all stem from a female donor with breast cancer. Some clones in this sample may be carry-over from other donors' samples.

The sample holds many counts of this clonotype. The chain carries TRBV11-3 and TRBJ2-5, with D possibly TRBD1 on 5 matching bases. Germline V gives CDR1 SGHNT, CDR2 YENEEA. The CDR3 length is 12 residues. Trimming removed 4 bases at V and 5 bases at J, with 8 bases between. The CDR3 DNA reads TGTGCCAGCAGCTCCAGGGTTGAGACCCAGTACTTC. This sequence encodes CASSSRVETQYF.

This clonotype was picked up many times. V usage is TRBV10-3 and J usage is TRBJ2-3; D gene unclear. Per germline, CDR1 ENHRY and CDR2 SYGVKD. The CDR3 has 11 residues. Trimming cost V 10 bases and J 0 bases, with 5 bases left between them. The CDR3 region has the DNA TGTGCCACCCGGAGCACAGATACGCAGTATTTT. This codes for CATRSTDTQYF.

Comment on this clonotype: A read error may explain this, as a much larger clone is one base away. The chain joins TRBV19 to TRBJ2-2; TRBD2 might be the D (6 bases). The CDR3 totals 14 residues. Per germline, CDR1 LNHDA and CDR2 SQIVND (reference sequence). The CDR3 loop reads CASSVGPGTGGLFF. The CDR3 nucleotides are TGTGCCAGTAGTGTCGGCCCGGGGACCGGGGGGCTGTTTTTT. The variable domain in full, with the rest retrieved from reference TRBV19 and TRBJ2-2, is DGGITQSPKYLFRKEGQNVTLSCEQNLNHDAMYWYRQDPGQGLRLIYYSQIVNDFQKGDIAEGYSVSREKKESFPLTVTSAQKNPTAFYLCASSVGPGTGGLFFGEGSRLTVL.

Concerning this clonotype itself: No conserved phenylalanine or tryptophan is present at the end of the CDR3, so a read error is the likely explanation. The chain combines TRBV20-1 with TRBJ2-7; D is unresolved. Germline V gene data show CDR1 as DFQATT and CDR2 as SNEGSKA (reference sequence). The CDR3 is made up of 11 amino acids. V dropped 3 bases and J dropped 0 bases, with 3 bases sitting between them. The CDR3 loop reads CSASGSYEQYL. The CDR3 nucleotides read TGCAGTGCTAGCGGCTCCTACGAGCAGTACCTC.

The chain is built from TRBV24-1 and TRBJ1-5; D unresolved. V gave up 3 bases and J gave up 11 bases, with 22 bases separating them. CDR3 length equals 16 residues. CDR1 and CDR2 from the germline V gene are KGHDR and SFDVKD. This CDR3 is CATSDPGGDTPKTQHF. Here the CDR3 DNA reads TGTGCCACCAGTGATCCGGGCGGGGATACCCCCAAGACCCAGCATTTT.

Turning to this clonotype: A much bigger clone sits one base away, suggesting this may be a read error. This sequence joins TRBV5-4 and TRBJ2-7; the match to TRBD1 covers 8 bases. Germline CDR1 reads SGHNT; CDR2 reads YYREEE (reference sequence). The length of the CDR3 is 13 residues. Here the CDR3 reads CASSFRDRHDQYF. The CDR3 DNA is TGTGCCAGCAGTTTCCGGGACAGGCACGATCAGTACTTC.

Ten or more counts support this clonotype. The chain is built from TRBV4-3 and TRBJ1-6, with a possible D match to TRBD1 (5 bases). Trimming cost V 2 bases and J 8 bases, with 10 bases left between them. This CDR3 has 14 amino acids. CDR1 and CDR2 from the germline V gene are LGHNA and YSLEER. CDR3: CASSQQGADSPLHF. The DNA for the CDR3 is TGCGCCAGCAGCCAACAGGGAGCGGATTCACCCCTCCACTTT.

The gene calls are TRBV7-3 and TRBJ2-7; TRBD1 or TRBD2 may be the D gene (5 bases each). Trimming shortened V by 2 bases and J by 7 bases, and 15 bases separated the two germline ends. The CDR3 runs to 14 residues. Per germline, CDR1 SGHTA and CDR2 FQGTGA. This CDR3 reads CASSLGGTSGEQYF. The CDR3 coding sequence is TGTGCCAGCAGCTTAGGTGGGACCTCCGGGGAGCAGTACTTC.

Note on this clonotype: This sequence may be a read error, since a much larger clone differs from it by one base. It is likely a read error, because the conserved phenylalanine at the end of the CDR3 is missing. For the CDR3, the DNA is TGTGCCTGGGGGATCCCGACAGGGGGCGGAAACACCATATATCTT. This gives the protein CAWGIPTGGGNTIYL. The V and J genes are TRBV30 and TRBJ1-3; 10 bases are shared with TRBD1. The CDR3 spans 15 residues. V trimming: 5 bases; J trimming: 4 bases; junction bases outside the gene matches: 8. In germline, CDR1 is GTSNPN, CDR2 SVGIG (reference sequence).

This clonotype was observed many times. The chain is built from TRBV10-3 and TRBJ2-5; tentatively, D is TRBD1 (6 bases). V was pared by 8 bases and J by 2 bases, with 9 bases between. This CDR3 has 12 amino acids. Germline lookup yields CDR1 ENHRY and CDR2 SYGVKD. CDR3 DNA: TGTGCCATCCGGGGACAACAAGAGACCCAGTACTTC. It yields the protein CAIRGQQETQYF.

The chain is built from TRBV27 and TRBJ1-6; TRBD1 is a possible D gene (5 bases). Deletions cut 0 bases from V and 8 bases from J, with 11 bases between. The germline CDR1 and CDR2 sequences are MNHEY and SMNVEV (reference sequence). The length of the CDR3 is 15 residues. The CDR3 bases are TGTGCCAGCAGTTTATCCCTTACAGGCGATTCACCCCTCCACTTT. Protein product: CASSLSLTGDSPLHF.

CDR3 nucleotide sequence: TGTGCCAGTAGTGTCGGACAGGGGGCAAACGAGCAGTACTTC. It translates to CASSVGQGANEQYF. The chain has TRBV19 and TRBJ2-7; 11 bases map to TRBD1. CDR3 length: 14 residues. Germline V lookup: CDR1 LNHDA, CDR2 SQIVND (reference sequence). The J segment lost 5 bases and the V segment lost 5 bases, leaving 5 bases of the junction unmatched. The whole variable domain, remainder taken from reference TRBV19 and TRBJ2-7, is DGGITQSPKYLFRKEGQNVTLSCEQNLNHDAMYWYRQDPGQGLRLIYYSQIVNDFQKGDIAEGYSVSREKKESFPLTVTSAQKNPTAFYLCASSVGQGANEQYFGPGTRLTVT.

There are many counts of this clonotype. The V gene is TRBV6-6, the J gene TRBJ2-2, with 8 bases fitting TRBD2. This CDR3 comprises 15 residues. V was pared by 8 bases and J by 6 bases, with 11 bases of the junction left unmatched. Germline CDR1 is MNHNY and CDR2 is SVGAGI (reference sequence). This CDR3 is CASGMGLVRAGELFF. CDR3 DNA: TGTGCCAGCGGAATGGGACTAGTACGTGCCGGGGAGCTGTTTTTT.

The sample holds many counts of this clonotype. The chain employs TRBV7-2 and TRBJ2-1; D tentatively reads TRBD1 or TRBD2 (5 bases each). CDR3 length equals 15 residues. Trimming left V 1 base short and J 2 bases short, with 9 bases between. Germline loops: CDR1 SGHTA, CDR2 FQGNSA. CDR3 sequence: CASSLDGTAYNEQFF. In DNA, the CDR3 is TGTGCCAGCAGCTTAGATGGGACCGCCTACAATGAGCAGTTCTTC.

Remarks on this clonotype: A much larger clonotype is one base distant, so this may be a read error. The V call is TRBV5-4, the J call TRBJ1-2; TRBD1 is a possible D gene (6 bases). CDR3 size: 14 residues. V lost 0 bases to trimming and J lost 4 bases, with 10 bases between them. Germline V gene sequence: CDR1 SGHNT, CDR2 YYREEE (reference sequence). The CDR3 coding sequence is TGTGCCAGCAGCTTGGACAGGGCTATCTATGGCTACACCTTC. This codes for CASSLDRAIYGYTF.

This clonotype was picked up many times. The V and J genes are TRBV11-3 and TRBJ1-6; no reliable D call. V was trimmed by 1 base and J by 7 bases, leaving 8 bases between them. The CDR3 contains 14 residues. Germline V lookup: CDR1 SGHNT, CDR2 YENEEA. The CDR3 DNA follows: TGTGCCAGCAGCTTAGGAGGCCTCAATTCACCCCTCCACTTT. Translating gives CASSLGGLNSPLHF.